The entry that follows covers one TCR beta chain sequence. Germline lookup yields CDR1 SNHLY and CDR2 FYNNEI. This CDR3 comprises 14 residues. The V and J ends lost 5 bases and 8 bases, in that order; junction bases with no gene match: 8. Sequencing was performed with immunoSEQ multiplex PCR; in TCRdb, only in-frame clones are kept and a portion is missing. The sample yields roughly 380,000 clones, roughly 90% seen once. This entry belongs to a study of blood T cell repertoires in COVID-19. Study overall: T cells, B-cell-depleted T cells, or PBMCs supplied cDNA or gDNA.

Seattle patients were enrolled during active infection and followed longitudinally. The chain employs TRBV2 and TRBJ1-4; 7 bases line up with TRBD1. The TCR originated in a middle-aged woman with COVID-19, enrolled during active disease. The source material was peripheral blood. The CDR3 protein is CASSPQGVQEKLFF. The CDR3 DNA reads TGTGCCAGCAGTCCGCAGGGGGTGCAAGAAAAACTGTTTTTT.